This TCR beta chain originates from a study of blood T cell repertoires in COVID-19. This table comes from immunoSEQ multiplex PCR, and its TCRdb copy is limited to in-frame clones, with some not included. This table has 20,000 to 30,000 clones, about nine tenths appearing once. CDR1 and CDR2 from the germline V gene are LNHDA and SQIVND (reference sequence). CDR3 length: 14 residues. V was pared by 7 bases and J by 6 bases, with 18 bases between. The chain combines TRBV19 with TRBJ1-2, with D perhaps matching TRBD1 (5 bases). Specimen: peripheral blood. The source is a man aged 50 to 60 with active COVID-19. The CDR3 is CASTERQRLDGYTF. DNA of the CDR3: TGTGCCAGTACCGAGCGACAGAGATTAGATGGCTACACCTTC.